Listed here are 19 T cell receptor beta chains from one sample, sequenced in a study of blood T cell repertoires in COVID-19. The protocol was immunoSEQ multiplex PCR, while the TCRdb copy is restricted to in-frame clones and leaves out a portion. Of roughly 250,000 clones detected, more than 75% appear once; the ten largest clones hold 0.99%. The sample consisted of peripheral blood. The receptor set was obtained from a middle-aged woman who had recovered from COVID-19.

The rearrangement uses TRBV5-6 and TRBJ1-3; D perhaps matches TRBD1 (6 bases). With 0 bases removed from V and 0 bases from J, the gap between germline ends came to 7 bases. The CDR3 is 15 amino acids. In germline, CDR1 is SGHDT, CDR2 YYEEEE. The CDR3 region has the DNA TGTGCCAGCAGCTTGGGGGGACACTCTGGAAACACCATATATTTT. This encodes CASSLGGHSGNTIYF.

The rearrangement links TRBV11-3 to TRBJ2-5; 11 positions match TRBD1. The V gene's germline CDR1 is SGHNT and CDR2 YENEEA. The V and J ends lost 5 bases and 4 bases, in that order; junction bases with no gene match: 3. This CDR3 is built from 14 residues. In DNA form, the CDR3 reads TGTGCCAGCAGCGGGGGACAGGGGGGAGAGACCCAGTACTTC. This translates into CASSGGQGGETQYF.

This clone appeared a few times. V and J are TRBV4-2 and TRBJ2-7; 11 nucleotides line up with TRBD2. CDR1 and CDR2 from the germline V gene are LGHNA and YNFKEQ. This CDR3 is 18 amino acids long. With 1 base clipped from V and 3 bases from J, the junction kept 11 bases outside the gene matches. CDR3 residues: CASSQGVALAGGLYEQYF. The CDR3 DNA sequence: TGTGCCAGCAGCCAAGGTGTCGCCCTAGCGGGAGGACTCTACGAGCAGTACTTC.

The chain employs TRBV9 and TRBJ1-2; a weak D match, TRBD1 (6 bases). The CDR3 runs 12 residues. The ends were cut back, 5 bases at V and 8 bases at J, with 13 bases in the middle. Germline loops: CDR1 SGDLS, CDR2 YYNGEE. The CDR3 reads CASRGGLEGYTF. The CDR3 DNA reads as TGTGCCAGCAGGGGGGGGCTGGAAGGCTACACCTTC.

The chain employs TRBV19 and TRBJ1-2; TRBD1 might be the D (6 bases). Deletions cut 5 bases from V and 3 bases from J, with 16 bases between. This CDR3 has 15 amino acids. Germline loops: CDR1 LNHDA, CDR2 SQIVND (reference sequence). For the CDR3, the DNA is TGTGCCAGTAGTCTTGGGGGCGGGGGCTACTATGGCTACACCTTC. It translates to CASSLGGGGYYGYTF.

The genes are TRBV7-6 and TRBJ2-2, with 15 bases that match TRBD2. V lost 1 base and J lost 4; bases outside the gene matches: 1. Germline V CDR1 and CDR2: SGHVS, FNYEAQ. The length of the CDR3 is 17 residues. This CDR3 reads CASSLGGLAGGTGELFF. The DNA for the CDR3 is TGTGCCAGCAGCTTAGGGGGACTAGCGGGGGGCACCGGGGAGCTGTTTTTT.

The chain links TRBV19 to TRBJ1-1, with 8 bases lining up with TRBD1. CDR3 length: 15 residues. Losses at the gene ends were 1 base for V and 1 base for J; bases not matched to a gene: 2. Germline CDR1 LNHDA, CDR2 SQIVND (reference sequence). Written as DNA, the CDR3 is TGTGCCAGTAGTATAGTGGGGACAGGGAACACTGAAGCTTTCTTT. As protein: CASSIVGTGNTEAFF.

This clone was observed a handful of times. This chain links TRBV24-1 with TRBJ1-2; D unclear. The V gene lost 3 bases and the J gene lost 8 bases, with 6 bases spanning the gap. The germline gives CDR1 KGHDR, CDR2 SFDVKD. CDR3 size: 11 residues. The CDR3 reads CATSDPPGYTF. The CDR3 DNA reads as TGTGCCACCAGTGATCCCCCGGGCTACACCTTC.

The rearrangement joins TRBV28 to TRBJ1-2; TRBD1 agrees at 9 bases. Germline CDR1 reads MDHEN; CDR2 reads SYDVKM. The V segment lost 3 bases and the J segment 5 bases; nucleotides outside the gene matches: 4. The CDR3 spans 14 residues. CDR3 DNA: TGTGCCAGCAGTTTCTCCGGGACAGGGTATGGCTACACCTTC. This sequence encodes CASSFSGTGYGYTF.

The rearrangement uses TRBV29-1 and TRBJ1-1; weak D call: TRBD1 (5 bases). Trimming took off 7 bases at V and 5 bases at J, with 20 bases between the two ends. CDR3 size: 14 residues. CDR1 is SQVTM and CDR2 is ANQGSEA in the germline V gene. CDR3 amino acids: CSAHSGGWGTEAFF. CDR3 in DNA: TGCAGCGCCCACTCCGGGGGGTGGGGGACTGAAGCTTTCTTT.

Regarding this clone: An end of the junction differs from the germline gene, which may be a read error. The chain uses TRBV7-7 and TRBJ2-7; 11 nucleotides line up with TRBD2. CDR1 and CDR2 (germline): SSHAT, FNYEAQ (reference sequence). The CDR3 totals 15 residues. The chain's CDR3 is CASSPGTSGTYEQYF. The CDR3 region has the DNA TGTGCTAGCAGCCCCGGGACTAGCGGTACCTACGAGCAGTACTTC. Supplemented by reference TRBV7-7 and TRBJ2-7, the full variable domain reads GAGVSQSPRYKVTKRGQDVTLRCDPISSHATLYWYQQALGQGPEFLTYFNYEAQPDKSGLPSDRFSAERPEGSISTLTIQRTEQRDSAMYRCASSPGTSGTYEQYFGPGTRLTVT.

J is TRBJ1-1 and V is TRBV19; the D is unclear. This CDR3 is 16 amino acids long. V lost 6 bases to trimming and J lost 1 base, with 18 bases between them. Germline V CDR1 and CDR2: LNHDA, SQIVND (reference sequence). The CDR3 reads CASSPFGVGGNTEAFF. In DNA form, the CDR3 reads TGTGCCAGTAGCCCCTTCGGGGTCGGCGGGAACACTGAAGCTTTCTTT.

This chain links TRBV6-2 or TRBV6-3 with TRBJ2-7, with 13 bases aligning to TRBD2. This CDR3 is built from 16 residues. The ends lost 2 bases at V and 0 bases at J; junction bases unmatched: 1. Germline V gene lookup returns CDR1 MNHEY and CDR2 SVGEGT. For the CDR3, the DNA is TGTGCCAGCAGTTACCGGACTAGCGGGAGCTCCTACGAGCAGTACTTC. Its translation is CASSYRTSGSSYEQYF.

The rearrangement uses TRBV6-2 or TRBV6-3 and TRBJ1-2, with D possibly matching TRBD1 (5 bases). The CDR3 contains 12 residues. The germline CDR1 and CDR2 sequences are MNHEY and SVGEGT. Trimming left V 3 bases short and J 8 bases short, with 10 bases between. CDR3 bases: TGTGCCAGCAGTTATGGGGCAGGAGGCTACACCTTC. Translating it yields CASSYGAGGYTF.

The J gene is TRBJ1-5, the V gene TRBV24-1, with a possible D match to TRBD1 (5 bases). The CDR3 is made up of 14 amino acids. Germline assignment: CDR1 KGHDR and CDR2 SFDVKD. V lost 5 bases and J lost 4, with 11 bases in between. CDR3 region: CATSVTGQNQPQHF. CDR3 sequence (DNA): TGTGCCACCAGTGTTACAGGACAAAATCAGCCCCAGCATTTT.

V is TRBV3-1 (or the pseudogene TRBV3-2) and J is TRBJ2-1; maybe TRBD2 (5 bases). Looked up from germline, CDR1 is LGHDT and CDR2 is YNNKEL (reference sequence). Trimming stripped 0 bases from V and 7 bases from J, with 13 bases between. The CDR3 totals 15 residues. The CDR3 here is CASSQDRLANNEQFF. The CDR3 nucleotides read TGTGCCAGCAGCCAAGATCGGCTAGCCAATAATGAGCAGTTCTTC.

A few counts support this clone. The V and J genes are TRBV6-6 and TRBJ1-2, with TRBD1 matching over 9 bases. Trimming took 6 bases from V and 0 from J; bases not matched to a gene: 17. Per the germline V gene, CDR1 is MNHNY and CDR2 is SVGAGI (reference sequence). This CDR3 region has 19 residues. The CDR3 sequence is CASSRGATTGGTPNYGYTF. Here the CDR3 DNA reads TGTGCCAGCAGCCGAGGGGCTACTACAGGGGGCACTCCTAACTATGGCTACACCTTC.

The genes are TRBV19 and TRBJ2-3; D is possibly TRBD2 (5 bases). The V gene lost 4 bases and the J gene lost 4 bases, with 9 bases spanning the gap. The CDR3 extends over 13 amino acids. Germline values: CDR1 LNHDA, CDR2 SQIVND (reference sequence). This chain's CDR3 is CASSRAGADTQYF. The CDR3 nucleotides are TGTGCCAGTAGTAGGGCCGGGGCAGATACGCAGTATTTT.

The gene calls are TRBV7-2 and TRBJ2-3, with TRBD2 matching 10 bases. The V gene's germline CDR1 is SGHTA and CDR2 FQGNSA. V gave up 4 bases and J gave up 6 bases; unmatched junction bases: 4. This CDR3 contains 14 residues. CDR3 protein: CASSWGTSVDTQYF. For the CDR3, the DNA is TGTGCCAGCAGCTGGGGGACTAGCGTCGATACGCAGTATTTT.